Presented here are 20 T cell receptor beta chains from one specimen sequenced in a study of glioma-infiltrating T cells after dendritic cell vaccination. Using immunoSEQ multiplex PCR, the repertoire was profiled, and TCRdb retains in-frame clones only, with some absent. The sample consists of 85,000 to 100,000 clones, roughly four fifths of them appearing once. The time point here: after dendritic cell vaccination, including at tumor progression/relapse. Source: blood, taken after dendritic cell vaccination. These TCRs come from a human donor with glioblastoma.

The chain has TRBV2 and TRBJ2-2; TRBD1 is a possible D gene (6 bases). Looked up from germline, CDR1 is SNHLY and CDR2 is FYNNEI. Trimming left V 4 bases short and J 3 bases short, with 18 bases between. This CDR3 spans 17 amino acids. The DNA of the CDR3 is TGTGCCAGCAGTGCCCGCCTCAGGGGCGCGGACACCGGGGAGCTGTTTTTT. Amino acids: CASSARLRGADTGELFF.

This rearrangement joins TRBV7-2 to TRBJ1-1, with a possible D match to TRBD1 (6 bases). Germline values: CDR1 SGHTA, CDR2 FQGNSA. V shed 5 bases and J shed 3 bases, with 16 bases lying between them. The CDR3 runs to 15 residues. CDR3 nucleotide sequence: TGTGCCAGCAGCAAAGAGGGGGGGGATTACACTGAAGCTTTCTTT. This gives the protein CASSKEGGDYTEAFF.

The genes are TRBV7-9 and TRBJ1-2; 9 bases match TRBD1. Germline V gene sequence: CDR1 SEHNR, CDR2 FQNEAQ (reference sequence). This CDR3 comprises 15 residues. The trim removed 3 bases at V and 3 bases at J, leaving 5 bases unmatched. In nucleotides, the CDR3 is TGTGCCAGCAGCTTCGGGACAGGGACCCACTATGGCTACACCTTC. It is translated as CASSFGTGTHYGYTF.

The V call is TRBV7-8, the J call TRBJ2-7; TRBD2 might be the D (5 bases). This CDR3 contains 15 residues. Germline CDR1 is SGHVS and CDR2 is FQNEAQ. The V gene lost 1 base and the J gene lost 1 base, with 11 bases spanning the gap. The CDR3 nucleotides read TGTGCCAGCAGCTTAGGGGGTTCGGGGTCCTACGAGCAGTACGTC. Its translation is CASSLGGSGSYEQYV.

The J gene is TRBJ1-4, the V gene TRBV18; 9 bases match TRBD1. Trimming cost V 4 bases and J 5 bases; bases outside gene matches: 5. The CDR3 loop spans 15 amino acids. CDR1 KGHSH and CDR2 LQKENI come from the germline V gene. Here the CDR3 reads CASSLTGGANEKLFF. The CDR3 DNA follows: TGTGCCAGCTCACTAACAGGGGGCGCGAATGAAAAACTGTTTTTT. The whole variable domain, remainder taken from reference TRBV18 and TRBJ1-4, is NAGVMQNPRHLVRRRGQEARLRCSPMKGHSHVYWYRQLPEEGLKFMVYLQKENIIDESGMPKERFSAEFPKEGPSILRIQQVVRGDSAAYFCASSLTGGANEKLFFGSGTQLSVL.

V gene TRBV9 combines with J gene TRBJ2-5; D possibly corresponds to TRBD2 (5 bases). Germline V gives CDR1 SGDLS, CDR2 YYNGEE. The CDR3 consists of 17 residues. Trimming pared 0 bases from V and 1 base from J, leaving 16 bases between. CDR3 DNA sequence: TGTGCCAGCAGCGTAGGTATAAGCGGCAGTTCCCAAGAGACCCAGTACTTC. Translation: CASSVGISGSSQETQYF.

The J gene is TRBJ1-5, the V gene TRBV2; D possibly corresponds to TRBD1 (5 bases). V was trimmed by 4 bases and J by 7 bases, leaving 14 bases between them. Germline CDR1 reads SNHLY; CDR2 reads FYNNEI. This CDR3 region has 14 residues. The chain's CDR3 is CASSAVGGDQPQHF. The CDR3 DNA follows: TGTGCCAGCAGTGCGGTGGGGGGGGACCAGCCCCAGCATTTT.

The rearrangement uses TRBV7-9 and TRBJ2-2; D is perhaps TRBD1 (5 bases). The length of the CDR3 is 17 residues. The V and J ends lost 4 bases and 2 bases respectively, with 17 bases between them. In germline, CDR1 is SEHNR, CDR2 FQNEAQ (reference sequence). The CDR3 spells CASSYPGRPDNTGELFF. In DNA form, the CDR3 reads TGTGCCAGCAGCTACCCAGGGCGACCTGATAACACCGGGGAGCTGTTTTTT.

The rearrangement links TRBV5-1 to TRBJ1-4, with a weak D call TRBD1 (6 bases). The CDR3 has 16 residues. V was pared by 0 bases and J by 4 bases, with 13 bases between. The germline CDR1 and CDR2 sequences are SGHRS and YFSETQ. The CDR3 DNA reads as TGCGCCAGCAGCTTGGAGGGACACAGGAGTAATGAAAAACTGTTTTTT. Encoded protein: CASSLEGHRSNEKLFF.

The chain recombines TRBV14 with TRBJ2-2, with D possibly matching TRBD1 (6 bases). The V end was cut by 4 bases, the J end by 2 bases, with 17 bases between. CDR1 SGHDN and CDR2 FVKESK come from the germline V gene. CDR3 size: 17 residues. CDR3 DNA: TGTGCCAGCAGCCGGCCCAAAGAAGGGACAAACACCGGGGAGCTGTTTTTT. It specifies CASSRPKEGTNTGELFF.

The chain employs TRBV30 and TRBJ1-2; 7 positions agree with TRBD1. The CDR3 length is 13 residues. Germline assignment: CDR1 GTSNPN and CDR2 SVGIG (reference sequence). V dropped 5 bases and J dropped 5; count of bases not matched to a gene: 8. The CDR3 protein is CAWREGGRYGYTF. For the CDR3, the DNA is TGTGCCTGGCGGGAAGGGGGCCGGTATGGCTACACCTTC.

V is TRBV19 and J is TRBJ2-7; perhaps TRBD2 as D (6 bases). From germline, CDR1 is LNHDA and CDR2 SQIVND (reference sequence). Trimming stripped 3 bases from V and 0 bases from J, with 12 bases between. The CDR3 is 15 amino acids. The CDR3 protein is CASSISPGLSYEQYF. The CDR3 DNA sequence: TGTGCCAGTAGTATTAGTCCGGGACTCTCCTACGAGCAGTACTTC. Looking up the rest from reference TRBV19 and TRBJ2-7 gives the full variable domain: DGGITQSPKYLFRKEGQNVTLSCEQNLNHDAMYWYRQDPGQGLRLIYYSQIVNDFQKGDIAEGYSVSREKKESFPLTVTSAQKNPTAFYLCASSISPGLSYEQYFGPGTRLTVT.

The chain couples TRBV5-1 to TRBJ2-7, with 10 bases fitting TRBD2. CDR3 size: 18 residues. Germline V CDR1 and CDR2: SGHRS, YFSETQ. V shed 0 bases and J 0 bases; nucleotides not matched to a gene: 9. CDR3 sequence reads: CASSLDVASGGSSYEQYF. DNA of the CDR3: TGCGCCAGCAGCTTGGATGTCGCTAGCGGGGGCAGCTCCTACGAGCAGTACTTC. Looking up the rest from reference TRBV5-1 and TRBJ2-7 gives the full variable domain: KAGVTQTPRYLIKTRGQQVTLSCSPISGHRSVSWYQQTPGQGLQFLFEYFSETQRNKGNFPGRFSGRQFSNSRSEMNVSTLELGDSALYLCASSLDVASGGSSYEQYFGPGTRLTVT.

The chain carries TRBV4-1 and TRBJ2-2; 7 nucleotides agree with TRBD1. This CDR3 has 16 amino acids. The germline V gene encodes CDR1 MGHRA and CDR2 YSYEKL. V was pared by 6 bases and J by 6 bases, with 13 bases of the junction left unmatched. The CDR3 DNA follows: TGCGCCAGCAGGCGTTGGATAGTTGGACAGGCCGGGGAGCTGTTTTTT. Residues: CASRRWIVGQAGELFF.

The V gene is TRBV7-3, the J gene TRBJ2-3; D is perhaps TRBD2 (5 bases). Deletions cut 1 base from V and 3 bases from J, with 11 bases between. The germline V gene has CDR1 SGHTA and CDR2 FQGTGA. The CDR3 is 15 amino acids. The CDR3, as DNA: TGTGCCAGCAGCTTAAACCTAGCTGGGACAGATACGCAGTATTTT. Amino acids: CASSLNLAGTDTQYF.

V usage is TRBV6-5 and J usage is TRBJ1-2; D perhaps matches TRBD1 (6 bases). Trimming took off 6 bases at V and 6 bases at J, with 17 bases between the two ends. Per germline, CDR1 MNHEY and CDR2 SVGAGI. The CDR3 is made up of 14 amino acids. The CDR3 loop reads CASSAWGRGDGYTF. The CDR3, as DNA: TGTGCCAGCAGCGCTTGGGGCAGGGGAGATGGCTACACCTTC.

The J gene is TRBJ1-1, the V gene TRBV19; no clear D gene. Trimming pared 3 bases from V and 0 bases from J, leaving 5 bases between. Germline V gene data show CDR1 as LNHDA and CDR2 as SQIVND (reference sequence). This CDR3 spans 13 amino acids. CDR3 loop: CASSISVNTEAFF. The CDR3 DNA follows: TGTGCCAGTAGTATCAGCGTGAACACTGAAGCTTTCTTT. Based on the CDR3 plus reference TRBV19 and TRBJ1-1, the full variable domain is DGGITQSPKYLFRKEGQNVTLSCEQNLNHDAMYWYRQDPGQGLRLIYYSQIVNDFQKGDIAEGYSVSREKKESFPLTVTSAQKNPTAFYLCASSISVNTEAFFGQGTRLTVV.

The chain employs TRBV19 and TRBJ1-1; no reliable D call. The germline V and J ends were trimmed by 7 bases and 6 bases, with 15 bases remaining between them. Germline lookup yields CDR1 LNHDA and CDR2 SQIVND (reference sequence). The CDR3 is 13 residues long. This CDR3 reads CASNEGPAPEAFF. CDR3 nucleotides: TGTGCCAGTAACGAGGGCCCCGCCCCTGAAGCTTTCTTT.

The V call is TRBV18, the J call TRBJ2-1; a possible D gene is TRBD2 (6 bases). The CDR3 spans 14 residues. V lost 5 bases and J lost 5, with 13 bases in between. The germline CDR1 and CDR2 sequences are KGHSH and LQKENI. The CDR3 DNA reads TGTGCCAGCTCATTCGGGACTCAAGACAATGAGCAGTTCTTC. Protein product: CASSFGTQDNEQFF.

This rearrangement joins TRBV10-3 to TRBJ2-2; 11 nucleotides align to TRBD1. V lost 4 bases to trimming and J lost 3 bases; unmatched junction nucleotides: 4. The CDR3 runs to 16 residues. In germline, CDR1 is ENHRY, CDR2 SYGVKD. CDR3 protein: CAISVPGQGDTGELFF. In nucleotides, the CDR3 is TGTGCCATCAGTGTACCGGGACAGGGGGACACCGGGGAGCTGTTTTTT.